These 10 T cell receptor beta chains share one sample of origin, sequenced in a study of tumor-infiltrating lymphocytes in glioblastoma multiforme. Multiple V-beta primers and a C-beta primer amplified TCRB from RNA. TCRdb fed the multiplex PCR reads into MiXCR, producing one record per CDR3 protein. The repertoire has about 8,400 distinct CDR3 sequences, over 60% of them found once; the top ten carry 40% to 60%. Sequenced sample: brain tumor tissue. The receptors come from a male donor with glioblastoma.

Notes on this clonotype: A junction boundary mismatches the germline segment, possibly from a read error. The V gene is TRBV7-2, the J gene TRBJ2-3; D tentatively fits TRBD1 or TRBD2 (6 bases each). This CDR3 comprises 16 residues. CDR1 and CDR2 from the germline V gene are SGHTA and FQGNSA. CDR3 coding DNA: TGTGCCAGAAGCTCGAACAGGGAGGACGGAGAGGGTACGCAGTATTTT. This encodes CARSSNREDGEGTQYF.

The rearrangement uses TRBV10-3 and TRBJ1-3, with D possibly matching TRBD1 (6 bases). There are 12 residues in the CDR3. V gave up 6 bases and J gave up 6 bases, with 9 bases separating them. Per germline, CDR1 ENHRY and CDR2 SYGVKD. CDR3 nucleotides: TGTGCCATCAGGCAGGGGCCAAACACCATATATTTT. Its protein is CAIRQGPNTIYF.

The rearrangement joins TRBV20-1 to TRBJ2-3; tentatively, D is TRBD1 (6 bases). The CDR3 spans 13 residues. Trimming left V 6 bases short and J 6 bases short, with 16 bases between. Germline values: CDR1 DFQATT, CDR2 SNEGSKA (reference sequence). CDR3 bases: TGCAGTGCGAGGGACAATTTTGGGGATACGCAGTATTTT. Amino acid sequence: CSARDNFGDTQYF.

Concerning this clonotype: One end of the junction is discordant with germline, which a read error may explain. The genes are TRBV7-8 and TRBJ2-3; possibly TRBD2 for D (5 bases). CDR3 length: 13 residues. CDR1 is SGHVS and CDR2 is FQNEAQ in the germline V gene. CDR3 amino acids: CTSSFGSTDTQYF. The DNA of the CDR3 is TGTACCAGCAGCTTTGGGAGCACGGATACGCAGTATTTT.

The gene calls are TRBV12-5 and TRBJ2-1, with unresolved D. The CDR3 runs to 13 residues. Germline lookup yields CDR1 LGHNT and CDR2 FRNRAP. The germline V and J ends were trimmed by 1 base and 5 bases, with 6 bases remaining between them. The CDR3 loop is CASGLDLNNEQFF. CDR3 nucleotides: TGTGCTAGTGGTTTGGACCTGAACAATGAGCAGTTCTTC.

Notes on this clonotype: Compared with germline, one end of the junction differs, possibly owing to a read error. This rearrangement joins TRBV20-1 to TRBJ2-2; no firm D call. The CDR3 runs to 14 residues. CDR1 DFQATT and CDR2 SNEGSKA come from the germline V gene (reference sequence). The CDR3 bases are TGCAGTGCCAGAGACGTAGCTAACACCGGGGAGCTGTTTTTT. It yields the protein CSARDVANTGELFF.

As regards this clonotype: The conserved final phenylalanine or tryptophan is absent from the CDR3, which likely points to a read error. Because the CDR3's place on the DNA is in doubt, the DNA is left out and the CDR3 is given as listed by TCRdb. The V call is TRBV29-1, the J call TRBJ2-1; no DNA check was done on the table's D call, TRBD1. The CDR3 is 14 amino acids long, termini counted. The germline CDR1 and CDR2 sequences are SQVTM and ANQGSEA. CDR3 amino acids: CSVGGRQGGNEQSS.

The gene calls are TRBV11-2 and TRBJ1-1; 8 bases align to TRBD1. There are 13 residues in the CDR3. CDR1 is SGHAT and CDR2 is FQNNGV in the germline V gene. V lost 7 bases, J lost 11 bases, and 12 bases stayed unmatched. As DNA, the CDR3 is TGTGCCAGCACCAACCAGGGGGCAGGGACGGCTTTCTTT. Translated, it gives CASTNQGAGTAFF.

This chain connects TRBV6-2 or TRBV6-3 to TRBJ2-1; D not certain. This CDR3 region has 13 residues. Germline CDR1 reads MNHEY; CDR2 reads SVGEGT. Trimming pared 2 bases from V and 7 bases from J, leaving 9 bases between. CDR3 DNA: TGTGCCAGCAGTTACCGCTCCGGGAATGAGCAGTTCTTC. Its translation is CASSYRSGNEQFF.

The rearrangement joins TRBV29-1 to TRBJ2-3, with D possibly TRBD2 on 5 matching bases. Between the trimmed V and J ends, which lost 3 bases and 4 bases, there was a span of 11 bases. This CDR3 region has 13 residues. Germline values: CDR1 SQVTM, CDR2 ANQGSEA. CDR3 sequence (DNA): TGCAGCGTTGAGGTGGGAGATGCAGATACGCAGTATTTT. Residues: CSVEVGDADTQYF.